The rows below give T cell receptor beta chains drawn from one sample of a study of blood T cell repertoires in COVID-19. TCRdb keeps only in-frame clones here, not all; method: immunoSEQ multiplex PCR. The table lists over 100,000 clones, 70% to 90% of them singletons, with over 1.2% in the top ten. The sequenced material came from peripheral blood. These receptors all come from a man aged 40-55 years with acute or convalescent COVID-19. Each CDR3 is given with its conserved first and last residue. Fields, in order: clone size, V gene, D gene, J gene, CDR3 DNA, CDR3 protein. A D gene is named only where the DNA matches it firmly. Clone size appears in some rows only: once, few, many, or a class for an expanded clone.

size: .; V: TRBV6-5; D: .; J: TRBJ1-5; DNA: TGTGCCAGCACCGGGACATATAATAGCAATCAGCCCCAGCATTTT; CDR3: CASTGTYNSNQPQHF
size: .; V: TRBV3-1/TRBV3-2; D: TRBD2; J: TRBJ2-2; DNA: TGTGCCAGCAGTGGCGGGGGGGCGTACACCGGGGAGCTGTTTTTT; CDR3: CASSGGGAYTGELFF
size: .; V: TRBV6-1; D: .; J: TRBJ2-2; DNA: TGTGCCAGCAGAGAAGGTGGGCACCGGGAGCTGTTTTTT; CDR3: CASREGGHRELFF
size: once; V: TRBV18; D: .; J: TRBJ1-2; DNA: TGTGCCAGCTCAAAAGTGGAGGGGAAGAATGGCTACACCTTC; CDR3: CASSKVEGKNGYTF
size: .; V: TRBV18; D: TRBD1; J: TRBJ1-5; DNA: TGTGCCAGCTCACCACCAGGGACAGGGGTCAGTCAGCCCCAGCATTTT; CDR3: CASSPPGTGVSQPQHF
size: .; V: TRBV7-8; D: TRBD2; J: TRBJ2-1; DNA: TGTGCCAGCACCCGCCAACGAGGAGCGGGAGGCCATGAGCAGTTCTTC; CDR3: CASTRQRGAGGHEQFF
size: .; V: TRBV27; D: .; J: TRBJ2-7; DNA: TGTGCCAGCAGTCCAAATTTTAAGAGCTCCTACGAGCAGTACTTC; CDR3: CASSPNFKSSYEQYF
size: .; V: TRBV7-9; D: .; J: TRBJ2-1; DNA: TGTGCCAGCAGCTCGGGACTTCCGAAGGTCGATGAGCAGTTCTTC; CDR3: CASSSGLPKVDEQFF
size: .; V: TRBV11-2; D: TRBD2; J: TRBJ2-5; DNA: TGTGCCAGCAGCTTCTGGTGGGAGGGCCAAGAGACCCAGTACTTC; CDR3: CASSFWWEGQETQYF
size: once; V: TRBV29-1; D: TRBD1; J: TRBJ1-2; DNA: TGCAGCGTTCCCCGGGACAGGACCGTCTATGGCTACACCTTC; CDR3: CSVPRDRTVYGYTF
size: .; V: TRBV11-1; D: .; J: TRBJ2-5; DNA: TGTGCCAGCAACGAGGGAGGCGAGGGGACCCAGTACTTC; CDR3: CASNEGGEGTQYF
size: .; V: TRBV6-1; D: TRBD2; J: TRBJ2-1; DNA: TGTGCCAGCAGTGAAGCGCGTGTTGCGGGAGTATCCTACAATGAGCAGTTCTTC; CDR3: CASSEARVAGVSYNEQFF
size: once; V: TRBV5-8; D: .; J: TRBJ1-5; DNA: TGTGCCAGCAGCCCGAATGAAGGGGCGAGCAATCAGCCCCAGCATTTT; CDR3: CASSPNEGASNQPQHF
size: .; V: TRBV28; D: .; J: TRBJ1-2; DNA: TGTGCCAGCAGTTTAACGGTAGCTAACTATGGCTACACCTTC; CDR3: CASSLTVANYGYTF
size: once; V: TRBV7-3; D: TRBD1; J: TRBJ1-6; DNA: TGTGCCAGCAGCTTAGAGGGACAGGGCAATTCACCCCTCCACTTT; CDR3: CASSLEGQGNSPLHF
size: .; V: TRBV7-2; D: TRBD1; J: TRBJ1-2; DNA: TGTGCCAGCAGCTTAAGTTCTACTTCGACAGGGCTAGGCTACACCTTC; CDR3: CASSLSSTSTGLGYTF
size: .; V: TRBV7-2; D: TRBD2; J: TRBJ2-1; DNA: TGTGCCAGCAGCGGGGGGGGACTAGCGATTCTCAATGAGCAGTTCTTC; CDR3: CASSGGGLAILNEQFF
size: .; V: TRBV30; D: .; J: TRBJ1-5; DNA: TGTGCCTGGAGTGGGGGGCTTAGCAATCAGCCCCAGCATTTT; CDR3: CAWSGGLSNQPQHF
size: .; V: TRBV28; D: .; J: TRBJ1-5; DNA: TGTGCCAGCAGTTTATTAGGCAGGGAACAGCCCCAGCATTTT; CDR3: CASSLLGREQPQHF
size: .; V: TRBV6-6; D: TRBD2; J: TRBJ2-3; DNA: TGTGCCAGCAGCCAACTAGCGGGGGGAACAGATACGCAGTATTTT; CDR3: CASSQLAGGTDTQYF
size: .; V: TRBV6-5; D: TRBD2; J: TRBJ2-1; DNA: TGTGCCAGCAGTCCTACTAGCGGGAGTACCAATGAGCAGTTCTTC; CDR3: CASSPTSGSTNEQFF
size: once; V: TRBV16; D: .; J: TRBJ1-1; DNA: TGTGCCAGCAGCTCTCAGTCCGTGAACACTGAAGCTTTCTTT; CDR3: CASSSQSVNTEAFF
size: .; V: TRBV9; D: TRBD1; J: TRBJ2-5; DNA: TGTGCCAGCAGCGTAGGCTACCTCGACAGGGGCCAAGAGACCCAGTACTTC; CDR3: CASSVGYLDRGQETQYF
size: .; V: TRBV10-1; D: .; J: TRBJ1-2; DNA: TGCGCCAGCAGTGAGTCTGGCAGGGCCCCTTGTTGGGGCTACACCTTC; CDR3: CASSESGRAPCWGYTF
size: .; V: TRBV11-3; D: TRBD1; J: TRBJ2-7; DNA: TGTGCCAGCAGCTTGTCGGGACAGGGGGGAAGCGAGCAGTACTTC; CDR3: CASSLSGQGGSEQYF
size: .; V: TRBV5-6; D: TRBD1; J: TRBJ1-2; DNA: TGTGCCAGCAGCGGCCCAGGGGGCGTAGGCTATGGCTACACCTTC; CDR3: CASSGPGGVGYGYTF
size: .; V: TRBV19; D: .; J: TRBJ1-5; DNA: TGTGCCAGTAGTATGAGGAACAAGGATCAGCCCCAGCATTTT; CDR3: CASSMRNKDQPQHF
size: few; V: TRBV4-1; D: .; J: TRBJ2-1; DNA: TGCGCCAGCAGCGTTTCGGGTGAGCAGTTCTTC; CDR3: CASSVSGEQFF
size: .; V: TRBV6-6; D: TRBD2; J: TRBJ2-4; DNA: TGTGCCAGCTGGGGTAGCGGGATCGGCAAAAACATTCAGTACTTC; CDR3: CASWGSGIGKNIQYF
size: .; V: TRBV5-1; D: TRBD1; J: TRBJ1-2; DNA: TGCGCCAGCAGCTACACAGGGGGCTATGGCTACACCTTC; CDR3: CASSYTGGYGYTF
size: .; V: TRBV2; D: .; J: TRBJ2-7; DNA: TGTGCCAGCACTAGACTAGTCTCGGCCGGCGAGCAGTACTTC; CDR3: CASTRLVSAGEQYF
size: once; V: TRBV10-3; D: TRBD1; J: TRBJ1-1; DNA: TGTGCCATCAGGGGACAGGGATCGAACACTGAAGCTTTCTTT; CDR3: CAIRGQGSNTEAFF
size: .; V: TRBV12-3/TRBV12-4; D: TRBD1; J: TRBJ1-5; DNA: TGTGCCAGCAGGCGACAGGGGGAGCAGCCCCAGCATTTT; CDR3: CASRRQGEQPQHF
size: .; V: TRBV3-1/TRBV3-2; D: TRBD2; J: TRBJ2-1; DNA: TGTGCCAGCAGCCAAGTCGGTAGCGGGGGAAATGAGCAGTTCTTC; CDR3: CASSQVGSGGNEQFF
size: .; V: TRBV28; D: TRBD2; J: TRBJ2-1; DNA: TGTGCCAGCAGTTTACCCCCGACGATCTGGACTAGCGGGAGGATCCACAATGAGCAGTTCTTC; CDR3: CASSLPPTIWTSGRIHNEQFF
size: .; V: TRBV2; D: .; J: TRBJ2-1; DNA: TGTGCCAGCTCCTGGTCAGGGGGGGGACTAGAGTTCTTC; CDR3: CASSWSGGGLEFF
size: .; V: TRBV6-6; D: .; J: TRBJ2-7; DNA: TGTGCCAGCAGTTCCTCGCGTGTCTACGAGCAGTACTTC; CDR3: CASSSSRVYEQYF
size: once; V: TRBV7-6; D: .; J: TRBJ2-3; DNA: TGTGCCAGCAGCCCGGTGGGGAGCCGCACAGATACGCAGTATTTT; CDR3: CASSPVGSRTDTQYF
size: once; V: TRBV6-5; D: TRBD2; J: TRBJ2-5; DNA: TGTGCCATCGCCTGGGGGGGGACCCCTACCGAGACCCAGTACTTC; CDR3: CAIAWGGTPTETQYF
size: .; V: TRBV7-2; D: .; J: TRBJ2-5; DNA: TGTGCCAGCAGCCTGTCAGCGATACAAGAGACCCAGTACTTC; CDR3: CASSLSAIQETQYF
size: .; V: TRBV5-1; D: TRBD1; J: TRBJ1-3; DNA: TGCGCCAGCAGCTTACAGGGGGCATCTGGAAACACCATATATTTT; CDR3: CASSLQGASGNTIYF